The sequence of this TCR beta chain was determined in a study of blood T cell repertoires in COVID-19. Study-wide background: Acute and convalescent COVID-19 samples came from the United States, Italy and Spain. PBMCs, B-cell-depleted T cells, or T cells were the source of the cDNA or gDNA that made up the material.

Clones were read by immunoSEQ multiplex PCR, and TCRdb kept only the in-frame ones, dropping some. The sample contains 200,000 to 250,000 clones, 84% of which appear only once. This study enrolled people aged roughly 18 to 90 from 24 US geographic areas. Two negative PCRs, clearance, or symptom resolution had been documented for recovered Cohort 3 donors. V gave up 3 bases and J gave up 4 bases; unmatched junction bases: 7. The germline V gene encodes CDR1 LGHDT and CDR2 YNNKEL (reference sequence). This CDR3 contains 16 residues. The sequence came from a woman in her 40s who had recovered from COVID-19. This sequence joins TRBV3-1 (or the pseudogene TRBV3-2) and TRBJ2-2; TRBD1 matches at 8 bases. Sequencing was done on a sample of PBMCs or T cells enriched from blood (not recorded which). CDR3 nucleotide sequence: TGTGCCAGCAGCCATTGGGACAGGAGATTCACCGGGGAGCTGTTTTTT. Translated: CASSHWDRRFTGELFF.